This T cell receptor (beta chain) was retrieved from a study of blood T cell repertoires in COVID-19. Looking at the study overall: Specimens from acute and convalescent COVID-19 originated in the United States, Italy and Spain. T cells, B-cell-depleted T cells, or PBMCs provided the cDNA or gDNA that served as material.

This CDR3 region has 17 residues. Looked up from germline, CDR1 is WNHNN and CDR2 is SYGVQD (reference sequence). V was pared by 4 bases and J by 6 bases, with 19 bases between. Some clones are missing from TCRdb's copy, which holds only in-frame ones; the method was immunoSEQ multiplex PCR. The repertoire consists of roughly 190,000 clones, with around four fifths occurring once and the leading ten covering under 3%. The V call is TRBV10-1, the J call TRBJ1-6; D unresolved. The receptor comes from a man between 45 and 60 years old with active or convalescent COVID-19. The sample consisted of peripheral blood. CDR3 amino acids: CASSVAEPRLSNSPLHF. The CDR3, as DNA: TGCGCCAGCAGTGTTGCCGAACCGAGACTGAGTAATTCACCCCTCCACTTT.